Presented here are 26 T cell receptor beta chains from one specimen sequenced in a study of shared clonotypes between healthy human individuals (dated by TCRdb to about 2020). To prepare the library, the immunoSEQ multiplex PCR assay was applied. The table was pulled from immuneACCESS by TCRdb, which kept in-frame rearrangements only. Such tables lose some clones; where checked, under half of the loss comes from unresolved V genes, and the rest has no known cause. Here the sample has millions of clones; 85% to 95% occur a single time. The ten largest make up more than 0.1% of the sample. Sequencing input: naive CD4+ T cells sorted from blood. The cell subset or site label, as the study defines it: CD45RA+ positively selected. The receptors were sampled from a man aged 18 to 29 in good health.

The chain uses TRBV10-3 and TRBJ1-1, with 8 bases aligning to TRBD1. V was clipped by 6 bases and J by 0 bases; unmatched bases: 6. Germline lookup yields CDR1 ENHRY and CDR2 SYGVKD. The CDR3 runs to 15 residues. The CDR3 DNA reads TGTGCCATCAGGGGGGGGACAGGCCTGAACACTGAAGCTTTCTTT. Translated: CAIRGGTGLNTEAFF.

This chain uses TRBV20-1 with TRBJ2-1; no reliable D call. CDR1 and CDR2 from the germline V gene are DFQATT and SNEGSKA (reference sequence). Deletions cut 6 bases from V and 13 bases from J, with 16 bases between. There are 11 residues in the CDR3. The CDR3, as DNA: TGCAGTGCGACTCAAGGGTCGGGCCAGTTCTTC. Translating gives CSATQGSGQFF.

This sequence joins TRBV2 and TRBJ2-1; D is ambiguous. Trimming took 6 bases from V and 9 from J, leaving 15 bases between them. Germline V CDR1 and CDR2: SNHLY, FYNNEI. This CDR3 is built from 13 residues. CDR3: CASSQASVGEQFF. CDR3 DNA sequence: TGTGCCAGCAGCCAAGCGAGCGTGGGTGAGCAGTTCTTC.

The chain has TRBV27 and TRBJ2-1; D gene ambiguous. This CDR3 comprises 16 residues. Between the trimmed V and J ends, which lost 4 bases and 7 bases, there was a span of 20 bases. CDR1 and CDR2 from the germline V gene are MNHEY and SMNVEV (reference sequence). CDR3 sequence reads: CASSSPGARVSNEQFF. CDR3 DNA: TGTGCCAGCAGTTCCCCTGGAGCAAGGGTTAGTAATGAGCAGTTCTTC.

The V gene is TRBV5-4, the J gene TRBJ2-1; D uncertain. This CDR3 comprises 14 residues. The V end lost 0 bases, the J end lost 0 bases, and 4 bases lay between the germline ends. Germline V gene data show CDR1 as SGHNT and CDR2 as YYREEE (reference sequence). The CDR3 loop is CASSLDSSYNEQFF. The CDR3 region has the DNA TGTGCCAGCAGCTTGGACAGCTCCTACAATGAGCAGTTCTTC.

The V gene is TRBV7-9, the J gene TRBJ1-1; D gene uncertain. This CDR3 contains 12 residues. V lost 5 bases and J 1 base, leaving 5 bases between the germline ends. Germline CDR1 and CDR2: SEHNR and FQNEAQ (reference sequence). DNA for the CDR3: TGTGCCAGCAGCCCCAGGAACACTGAAGCTTTCTTT. This sequence encodes CASSPRNTEAFF.

The J gene is TRBJ2-5, the V gene TRBV10-1; the D is unclear. Germline CDR1 is WNHNN and CDR2 is SYGVQD (reference sequence). Trimming took 2 bases from V and 4 from J, leaving 14 bases between them. The CDR3 length is 15 residues. CDR3 in DNA: TGCGCCAGCAGTGAGGTTCGTGGCAGGCCAGAGACCCAGTACTTC. Its protein product is CASSEVRGRPETQYF.

As for this clone: Within the sample, other DNA sequences also encode this same CDR3. This chain uses TRBV5-1 with TRBJ2-2; D gene ambiguous. This CDR3 spans 14 amino acids. CDR1 is SGHRS and CDR2 is YFSETQ in the germline V gene. V was pared by 0 bases and J by 0 bases, with 3 bases between. CDR3 loop: CASSLGPNTGELFF. CDR3 bases: TGCGCCAGCAGCTTGGGTCCGAACACCGGGGAGCTGTTTTTT.

Turning to this clone: Other DNA sequences in this specimen translate into the identical CDR3. This chain uses TRBV6-5 with TRBJ1-3; 8 bases are shared with TRBD1. The CDR3 loop spans 15 amino acids. V gave up 4 bases and J gave up 0 bases; unmatched junction bases: 2. Germline CDR1 is MNHEY and CDR2 is SVGAGI. CDR3 region: CASSSGGISGNTIYF. CDR3 bases: TGTGCCAGCAGTTCAGGGGGCATCTCTGGAAACACCATATATTTT.

The chain couples TRBV11-3 to TRBJ2-1; D is ambiguous. The CDR3 extends over 12 amino acids. V shed 2 bases and J shed 10 bases, with 9 bases lying between them. Germline assignment: CDR1 SGHNT and CDR2 YENEEA. CDR3 loop: CASSLTSEEQFF. CDR3 bases: TGTGCCAGCAGCTTAACCAGCGAAGAGCAGTTCTTC.

The chain uses TRBV15 and TRBJ1-5; 12 bases align to TRBD1. The CDR3 covers 18 residues. Germline V gives CDR1 LNHNV, CDR2 YYDKDF (reference sequence). J lost 5 bases, V lost 2 bases, and 10 bases had no gene match. The CDR3 coding sequence is TGTGCCACCAGCAGAATTAACTCCGGGACAGGGGGCGATCAGCCCCAGCATTTT. Its protein is CATSRINSGTGGDQPQHF.

The CDR3 protein is CASSLTRGGPDEQFF. CDR3 coding DNA: TGTGCCAGCAGCTTAACGCGGGGGGGCCCCGATGAGCAGTTCTTC. J is TRBJ2-1 and V is TRBV7-9; 9 bases line up with TRBD2. The trim removed 2 bases at V and 8 bases at J, leaving 7 bases unmatched. Germline V gene data show CDR1 as SEHNR and CDR2 as FQNEAQ (reference sequence). The CDR3 has 15 residues. The whole variable domain, filled in from reference TRBV7-9 and TRBJ2-1, reads DTGVSQNPRHKITKRGQNVTFRCDPISEHNRLYWYRQTLGQGPEFLTYFQNEAQLEKSRLLSDRFSAERPKGSFSTLEIQRTEQGDSAMYLCASSLTRGGPDEQFFGPGTRLTVL.

The chain carries TRBV7-2 and TRBJ1-1; 7 nucleotides agree with TRBD1. The CDR3 has 17 residues. Germline CDR1 SGHTA, CDR2 FQGNSA. The junction had 10 bases not matched to a gene; V was cut back by 3 bases and J by 0 bases. CDR3 sequence reads: CASSLGQTSLMNTEAFF. The CDR3 bases are TGTGCCAGCAGCTTGGGACAGACGTCCCTAATGAACACTGAAGCTTTCTTT. Using reference TRBV7-2 and TRBJ1-1 for the parts outside the CDR3, the full variable domain is GAGVSQSPSNKVTEKGKDVELRCDPISGHTALYWYRQSLGQGLEFLIYFQGNSAPDKSGLPSDRFSAERTGGSVSTLTIQRTQQEDSAVYLCASSLGQTSLMNTEAFFGQGTRLTVV.

The genes are TRBV5-1 and TRBJ2-7, with D tentatively TRBD1 (6 bases). CDR1 and CDR2 (germline): SGHRS, YFSETQ. The V end was cut by 0 bases, the J end by 5 bases, with 12 bases between. This CDR3 has 14 amino acids. The CDR3 loop is CASSLGGGFDEQYF. The CDR3 DNA reads as TGCGCCAGCAGCTTGGGTGGGGGCTTCGACGAGCAGTACTTC. Full variable domain (missing parts from reference TRBV5-1 and TRBJ2-7): KAGVTQTPRYLIKTRGQQVTLSCSPISGHRSVSWYQQTPGQGLQFLFEYFSETQRNKGNFPGRFSGRQFSNSRSEMNVSTLELGDSALYLCASSLGGGFDEQYFGPGTRLTVT.

J is TRBJ1-6 and V is TRBV28; possibly TRBD1 for D (6 bases). The CDR3 runs to 16 residues. From germline, CDR1 is MDHEN and CDR2 SYDVKM. Trimming left V 5 bases short and J 5 bases short, with 16 bases between. For the CDR3, the DNA is TGTGCCAGCAGTAAAAGCTCCGGGACAAATAATTCACCCCTCCACTTT. Its translation is CASSKSSGTNNSPLHF.

This sequence joins TRBV2 and TRBJ1-2, with D possibly matching TRBD1 (6 bases). This CDR3 spans 12 amino acids. Trimming cost V 8 bases and J 2 bases, with 9 bases left between them. The germline V gene has CDR1 SNHLY and CDR2 FYNNEI. Written as DNA, the CDR3 is TGTGCCAGCGGGACAACAAACTATGGCTACACCTTC. It specifies CASGTTNYGYTF.

The V call is TRBV18, the J call TRBJ1-1; 7 bases agree with TRBD1. Trimming removed 1 base from V and 1 base from J; junction bases left unmatched: 6. This CDR3 is built from 16 residues. The V gene's germline CDR1 is KGHSH and CDR2 LQKENI. In nucleotides, the CDR3 is TGTGCCAGCTCACCACTCCCGGGACAGTGGAACACTGAAGCTTTCTTT. This sequence encodes CASSPLPGQWNTEAFF.

The chain employs TRBV30 and TRBJ1-2; D ambiguous. The V gene's germline CDR1 is GTSNPN and CDR2 SVGIG (reference sequence). V lost 4 bases to trimming and J lost 7 bases, with 22 bases between them. This CDR3 spans 15 amino acids. The CDR3 here is CAWINPPNVGGGYTF. Written as DNA, the CDR3 is TGTGCCTGGATCAACCCCCCAAACGTCGGAGGTGGCTACACCTTC.

The rearrangement uses TRBV2 and TRBJ1-5, with a tentative D call TRBD1 (6 bases). V was cut by 2 bases and J by 0 bases, with 11 bases left in between. The CDR3 sequence is 16 residues long. CDR1 and CDR2 (germline): SNHLY, FYNNEI. This CDR3 reads CASSEFGQLSNQPQHF. For the CDR3, the DNA is TGTGCCAGCAGTGAATTTGGACAGCTTAGCAATCAGCCCCAGCATTTT.

The genes are TRBV18 and TRBJ2-1; 9 bases match TRBD2. V lost 3 bases and J lost 1; bases outside the gene matches: 10. The CDR3 spans 18 residues. Germline lookup yields CDR1 KGHSH and CDR2 LQKENI. CDR3 coding DNA: TGTGCCAGCTCACCCCCCGAGGGTAGCGGGAGATCCTACAATGAGCAGTTCTTC. The encoded protein is CASSPPEGSGRSYNEQFF.

Turning to this clone: This same CDR3 is encoded by further DNA sequences in the sample. This chain connects TRBV5-1 to TRBJ1-5; maybe TRBD1 (5 bases). The CDR3 length is 15 residues. Germline lookup yields CDR1 SGHRS and CDR2 YFSETQ. Between the trimmed V and J ends, which lost 0 bases and 1 base, there was a span of 8 bases. The CDR3 sequence: CASSLGGSSNQPQHF. CDR3 nucleotides: TGCGCCAGCAGCTTGGGGGGGTCAAGCAATCAGCCCCAGCATTTT.

The chain joins TRBV30 to TRBJ1-1; 7 bases map to TRBD1. The CDR3 runs to 15 residues. Germline assignment: CDR1 GTSNPN and CDR2 SVGIG (reference sequence). The V gene end was trimmed by 1 base and the J gene end by 2 bases; junction bases not matched to a gene: 7. The CDR3 sequence: CAWSGAGGVNTEAFF. For the CDR3, the DNA is TGTGCCTGGAGTGGGGCAGGGGGTGTTAACACTGAAGCTTTCTTT. Variable domain in full (rest from reference TRBV30 and TRBJ1-1): SQTIHQWPATLVQPVGSPLSLECTVEGTSNPNLYWYRQAAGRGLQLLFYSVGIGQISSEVPQNLSASRPQDRQFILSSKKLLLSDSGFYLCAWSGAGGVNTEAFFGQGTRLTVV.

This chain uses TRBV5-4 with TRBJ1-1; possible D gene TRBD1, 6 bases. In germline, CDR1 is SGHNT, CDR2 YYREEE (reference sequence). The V and J ends lost 3 bases and 2 bases respectively, with 11 bases between them. This CDR3 is 14 amino acids long. CDR3 region: CASSSQGLNTEAFF. The CDR3 region has the DNA TGTGCCAGCAGCTCACAGGGTCTAAACACTGAAGCTTTCTTT.

The chain combines TRBV28 with TRBJ2-5, with 7 bases that match TRBD2. CDR1 is MDHEN and CDR2 is SYDVKM in the germline V gene. J was trimmed by 2 bases and V by 3 bases; bases with no gene match: 6. CDR3 length: 15 residues. The CDR3 region has the DNA TGTGCCAGCAGTTTCTTGTGGGGGGGACAAGAGACCCAGTACTTC. Its translation: CASSFLWGGQETQYF.

This chain uses TRBV2 with TRBJ1-4; 7 bases align to TRBD1. The CDR3 contains 14 residues. V lost 6 bases to trimming and J lost 8 bases; unmatched junction nucleotides: 9. Germline V gives CDR1 SNHLY, CDR2 FYNNEI. CDR3: CASSQGGAGEKLFF. For the CDR3, the DNA is TGTGCCAGCAGCCAGGGGGGGGCTGGGGAAAAACTGTTTTTT.

As for this clone: Other DNA sequences within the sample encode an identical CDR3. The gene calls are TRBV6-5 and TRBJ2-7, with 8 bases lining up with TRBD2. This CDR3 is built from 14 residues. Germline CDR1 reads MNHEY; CDR2 reads SVGAGI. V shed 2 bases and J 1 base; nucleotides not matched to a gene: 1. CDR3 amino acids: CASSYGGRSYEQYF. The CDR3 region has the DNA TGTGCCAGCAGTTACGGCGGGAGGTCCTACGAGCAGTACTTC.